The rows below give T cell receptor beta chains drawn from one sample of a study of blood T cell repertoires in COVID-19. The table came from immunoSEQ multiplex PCR; TCRdb's copy has only in-frame clones and leaves some out. Of approximately 190,000 clones detected, about 86% appear once; the ten largest clones hold 6% to 8%. The sequenced sample consisted of PBMCs or T cells enriched from blood (not recorded which). Source of these receptors: a man in his forties or fifties who had recovered from COVID-19. The conserved cysteine and the conserved F or W are not part of the CDR3 here.

>TRBV19|TRBJ1-4
ASRWGGTNEKLF
>TRBV5-4|TRBJ1-1
ASSLVQGNTEAF
>TRBV6-5|TRBJ1-1
ASSFRSGGGTEAF
>TRBV27|TRBJ1-2
ASSFYLDRTYYGYT
>TRBV4-1|TRBJ2-1
ASSQGIVRALVYNEQF
>TRBV7-9|TRBJ1-6
ASAATPPISYNSPLH
>TRBV2|TRBJ1-5
ASSPQGINQPQH
>TRBV3-1/TRBV3-2|TRBJ2-1
ASSHVAGRV
>TRBV5-6|TRBJ1-2
ASSLDRGGGYT
>TRBV28|TRBJ1-6
ASSTPDSYSPLH
>TRBV5-4|TRBJ2-7
ASSPGQGALEQY
>TRBV27|TRBJ1-6
ASRPRGTYNSPLH
>TRBV3-1/TRBV3-2|TRBJ1-1
ASTRRQGGAEAF
>TRBV3-1/TRBV3-2|TRBJ1-6
ASSPSTGGGSPLH
>TRBV7-2|TRBJ1-1
ASSLGTGGMNTEAF
>TRBV5-1|TRBJ2-5
ASSLGTSGGETQY
>TRBV29-1|TRBJ1-2
SDRQTGTGHYGYT
>TRBV2|TRBJ1-1
ASRDSIVGVNTEAF
>TRBV2|TRBJ1-2
ASSTGTGVGYT
>TRBV5-6|TRBJ2-7
ASSLRRRSGRIHEQY
>TRBV5-8|TRBJ2-1
ASSFLAGSYNEQF
>TRBV10-1|TRBJ1-1
ASGPGQVTEAF
>TRBV18|TRBJ1-5
ASSPADNNQPQH
>TRBV19|TRBJ2-5
ASSDRGRPKETQY
>TRBV15|TRBJ2-7
ATSLTVSYEQY
>TRBV7-9|TRBJ1-2
ASSLRQGDDGYT
>TRBV15|TRBJ2-7
ATSPTSLAGYEQY
>TRBV6-5|TRBJ1-1
ASSPPTGRAF
>TRBV27|TRBJ1-6
ASSAGRSSPLH
>TRBV9|TRBJ2-3
ASSHDWDTQY
>TRBV5-1|TRBJ1-4
ASSLGAGEKLF
>TRBV30|TRBJ1-2
AWKWDRAHYGYT
>TRBV18|TRBJ2-7
ASSPVGQGVEQY
>TRBV27|TRBJ1-5
ASSLRQGSNQPQH
>TRBV2|TRBJ1-2
ASSPQGAKGYT
>TRBV28|TRBJ2-2
ASFGPNTGELF
>TRBV10-3|TRBJ1-2
AISEQGTYGYT
>TRBV2|TRBJ1-3
ASSDQGWGTGDTIY